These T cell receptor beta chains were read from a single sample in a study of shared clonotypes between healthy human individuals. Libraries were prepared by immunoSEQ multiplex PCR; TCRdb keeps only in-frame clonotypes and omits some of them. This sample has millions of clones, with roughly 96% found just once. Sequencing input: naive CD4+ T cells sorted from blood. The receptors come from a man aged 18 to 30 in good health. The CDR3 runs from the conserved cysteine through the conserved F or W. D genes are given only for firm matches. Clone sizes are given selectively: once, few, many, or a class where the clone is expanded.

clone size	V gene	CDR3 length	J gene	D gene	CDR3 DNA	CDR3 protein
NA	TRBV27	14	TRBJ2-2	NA	TGTGCCAGCAGTTTCGGGGGCTGGGCCGGGGAGCTGTTTTTT	CASSFGGWAGELFF
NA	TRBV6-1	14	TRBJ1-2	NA	TGTGCCAGCAGTCCGGAGGGGGGGAGGTATGGCTACACCTTC	CASSPEGGRYGYTF
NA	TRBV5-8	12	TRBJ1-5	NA	TGTGCCAGCAGCTTACAGGTGAGGGCCCAGCATTTT	CASSLQVRAQHF
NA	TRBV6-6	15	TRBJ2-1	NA	TGTGCCAGCAGTTACTCGAGAGTAGTGAGCAATGAGCAGTTCTTC	CASSYSRVVSNEQFF
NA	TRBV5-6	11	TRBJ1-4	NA	TGTGCCACCCTGCTTAATGAAAAACTGTTTTTT	CATLLNEKLFF
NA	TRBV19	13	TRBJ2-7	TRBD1	TGTGCCAGTAGTTTGCCCCAGGGGGCCGAGCAGTACTTC	CASSLPQGAEQYF
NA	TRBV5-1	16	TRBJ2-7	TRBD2	TGCGCCAGCAGCTTGAGCCAGCGGGAGGGGGCCTACGAGCAGTACTTC	CASSLSQREGAYEQYF
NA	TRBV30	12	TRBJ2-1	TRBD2	TGTGCCTGGAGCCTAGCGGGAGTTCAGCAGTTCTTC	CAWSLAGVQQFF
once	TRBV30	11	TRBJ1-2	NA	TGTGCCTGGAGTGAAAACAGGGGCTACACCTTC	CAWSENRGYTF
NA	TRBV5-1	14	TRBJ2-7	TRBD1	TGCGCCAGCAGCACCGGACAGGTCTCCTACGAGCAGTACTTC	CASSTGQVSYEQYF
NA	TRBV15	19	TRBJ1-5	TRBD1	TGTGCCACCAGCTCCGACCGGGACAGGGGGCGATCTGGCAATCAGCCCCAGCATTTT	CATSSDRDRGRSGNQPQHF
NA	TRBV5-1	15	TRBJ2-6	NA	TGCGCCAGCACCTCAGGAGGAACTGGGGCCAACGTCCTGACTTTC	CASTSGGTGANVLTF
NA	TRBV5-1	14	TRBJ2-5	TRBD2	TGCGCCAGCAGTCCAGGACTAGCGGGAGAGACCCAGTACTTC	CASSPGLAGETQYF
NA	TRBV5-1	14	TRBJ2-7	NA	TGCGCCAGCAGCTTGGAAGTTAGCGGCTACGAGCAGTACTTC	CASSLEVSGYEQYF
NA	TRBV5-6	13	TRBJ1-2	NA	TGTGCCAGCAGCTTGCAGGGAGAGAATGGCTACACCTTC	CASSLQGENGYTF
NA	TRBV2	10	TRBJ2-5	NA	TGTGCCAGCAGTGGGGCAAGACAGTACTTC	CASSGARQYF